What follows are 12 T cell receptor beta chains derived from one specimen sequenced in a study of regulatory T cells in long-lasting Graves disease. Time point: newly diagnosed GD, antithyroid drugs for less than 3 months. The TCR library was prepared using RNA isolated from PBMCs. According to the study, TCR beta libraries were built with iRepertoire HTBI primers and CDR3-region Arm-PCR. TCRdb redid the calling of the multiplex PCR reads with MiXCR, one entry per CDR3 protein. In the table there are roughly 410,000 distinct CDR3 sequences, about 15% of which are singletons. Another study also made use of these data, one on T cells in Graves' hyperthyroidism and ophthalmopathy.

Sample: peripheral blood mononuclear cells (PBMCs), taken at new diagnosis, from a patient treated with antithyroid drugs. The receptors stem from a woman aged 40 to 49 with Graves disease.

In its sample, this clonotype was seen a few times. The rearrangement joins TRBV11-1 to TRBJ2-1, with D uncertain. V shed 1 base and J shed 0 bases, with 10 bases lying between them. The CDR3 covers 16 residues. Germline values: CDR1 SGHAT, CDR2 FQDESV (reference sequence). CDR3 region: CASSLDTPSSYNEQFF. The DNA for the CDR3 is TGTGCCAGCAGCTTAGATACTCCGAGCTCCTACAATGAGCAGTTCTTC.

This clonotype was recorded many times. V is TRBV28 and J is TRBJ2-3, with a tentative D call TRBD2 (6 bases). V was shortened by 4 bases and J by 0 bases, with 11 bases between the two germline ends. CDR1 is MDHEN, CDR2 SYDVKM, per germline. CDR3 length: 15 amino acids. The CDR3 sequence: CASSWDFASTDTQYF. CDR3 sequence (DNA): TGTGCCAGCAGTTGGGACTTCGCTAGCACAGATACGCAGTATTTT.

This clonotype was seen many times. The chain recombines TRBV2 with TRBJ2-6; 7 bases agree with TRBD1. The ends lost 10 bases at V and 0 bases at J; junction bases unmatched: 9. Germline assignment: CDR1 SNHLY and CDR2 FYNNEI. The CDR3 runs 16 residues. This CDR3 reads CAIFRDSASGANVLTF. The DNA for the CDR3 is TGTGCCATCTTCAGGGACAGTGCCTCTGGGGCCAACGTCCTGACTTTC.

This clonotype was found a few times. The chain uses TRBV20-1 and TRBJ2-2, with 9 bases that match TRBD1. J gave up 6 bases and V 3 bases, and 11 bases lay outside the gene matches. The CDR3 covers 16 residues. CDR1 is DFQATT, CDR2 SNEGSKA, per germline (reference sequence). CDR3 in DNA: TGCAGTGCTAGCGATACCGGGACAGGGACTCCCGGGGAGCTGTTTTTT. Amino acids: CSASDTGTGTPGELFF.

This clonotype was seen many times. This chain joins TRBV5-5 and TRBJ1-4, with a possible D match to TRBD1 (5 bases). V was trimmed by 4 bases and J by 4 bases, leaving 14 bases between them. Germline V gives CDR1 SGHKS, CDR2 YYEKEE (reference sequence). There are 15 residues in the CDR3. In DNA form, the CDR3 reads TGTGCCAGCAGCCTACACGCAGGGCTTAATGAAAAACTGTTTTTT. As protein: CASSLHAGLNEKLFF.

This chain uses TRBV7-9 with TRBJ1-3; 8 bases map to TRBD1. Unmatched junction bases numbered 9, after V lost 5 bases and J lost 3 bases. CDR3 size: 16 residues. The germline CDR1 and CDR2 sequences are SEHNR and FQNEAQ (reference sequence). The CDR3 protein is CASSEIQTGVGNTIYF. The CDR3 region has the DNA TGTGCCAGCAGCGAAATACAGACAGGGGTTGGAAACACCATATATTTT.

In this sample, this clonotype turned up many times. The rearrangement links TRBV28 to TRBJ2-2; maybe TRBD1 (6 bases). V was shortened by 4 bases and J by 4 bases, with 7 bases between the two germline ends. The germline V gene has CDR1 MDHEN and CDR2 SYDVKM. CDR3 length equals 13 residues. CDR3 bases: TGTGCCAGCAGTTACAGGGTCACCGGGGAGCTGTTTTTT. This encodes CASSYRVTGELFF.

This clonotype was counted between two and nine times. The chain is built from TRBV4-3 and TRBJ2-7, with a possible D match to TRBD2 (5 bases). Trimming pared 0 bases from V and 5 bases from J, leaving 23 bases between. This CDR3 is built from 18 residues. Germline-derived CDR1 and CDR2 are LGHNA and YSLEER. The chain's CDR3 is CASSQDGGLVGPGNEQYF. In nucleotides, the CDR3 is TGCGCCAGCAGCCAAGATGGAGGCCTAGTGGGCCCAGGCAACGAGCAGTACTTC.

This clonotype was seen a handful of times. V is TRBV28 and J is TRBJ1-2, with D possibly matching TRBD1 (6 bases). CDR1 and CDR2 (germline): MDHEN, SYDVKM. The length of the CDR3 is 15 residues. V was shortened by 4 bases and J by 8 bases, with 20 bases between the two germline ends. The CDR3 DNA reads TGTGCCAGCAGTTCGCCGGCCCAGGGGACGTGGGGCTACACCTTC. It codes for CASSSPAQGTWGYTF.

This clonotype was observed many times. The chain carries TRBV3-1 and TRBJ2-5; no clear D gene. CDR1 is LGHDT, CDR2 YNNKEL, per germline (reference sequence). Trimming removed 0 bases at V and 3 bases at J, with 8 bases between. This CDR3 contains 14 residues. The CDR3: CASSQEPQKETQYF. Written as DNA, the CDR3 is TGTGCCAGCAGCCAAGAACCACAGAAAGAGACCCAGTACTTC.

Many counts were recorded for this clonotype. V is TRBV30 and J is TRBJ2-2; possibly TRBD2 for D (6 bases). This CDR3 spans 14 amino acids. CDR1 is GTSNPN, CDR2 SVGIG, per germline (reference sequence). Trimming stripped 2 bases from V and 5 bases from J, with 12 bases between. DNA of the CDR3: TGTGCCTGGAGTAGGGGAGGAGGGACCGGGGAGCTGTTTTTT. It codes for CAWSRGGGTGELFF.

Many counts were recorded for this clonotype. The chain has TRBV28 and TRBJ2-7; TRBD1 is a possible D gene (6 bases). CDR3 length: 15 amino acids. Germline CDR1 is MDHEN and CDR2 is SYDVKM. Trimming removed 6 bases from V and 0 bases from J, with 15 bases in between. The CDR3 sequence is CASRSGRGNSYEQYF. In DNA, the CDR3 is TGTGCCAGCAGATCCGGCAGGGGCAACTCCTACGAGCAGTACTTC.